This entry features one T cell receptor beta chain sequence. The data derive from a study of blood T cell repertoires in COVID-19. For the study at large: The United States, Italy and Spain were the sources of the acute and convalescent COVID-19 samples. Sample material is recorded as cDNA or gDNA derived from T cells, B-cell-depleted T cells, or PBMCs.

V gave up 10 bases and J gave up 2 bases; unmatched junction bases: 7. The germline V gene has CDR1 ENHRY and CDR2 SYGVKD. The CDR3 has 13 amino acids. Original processing methods: Amplification with reference gene primers provided the estimates of nucleated cell counts. Repertoires were generated with immunoSEQ multiplex PCR, while TCRdb's copy carries only in-frame clones and drops some. That table is the source of V, J and clone size, and D and trimming were worked out from the DNA. This sample yields tens of thousands of clones, of which roughly 84% are seen a single time; around 15% belongs to the top ten.

The chain joins TRBV10-3 to TRBJ1-1; 7 bases fit TRBD1. The sequenced sample was peripheral blood. The sequence came from a man over 45 with active or convalescent COVID-19. This chain's CDR3 is CATRQGTNTEAFF. In DNA, the CDR3 is TGTGCCACCCGACAGGGAACCAACACTGAAGCTTTCTTT.